This record concerns one T cell receptor (beta chain) sequence. The data were produced by immunoSEQ multiplex PCR, yet TCRdb's version contains in-frame clones alone and is incomplete. The sample yields some 50,000 clones, more than 85% seen once. The data stem from a study of T cell changes during pregnancy in multiple sclerosis. Trimming removed 1 base from V and 5 bases from J; junction bases left unmatched: 9. CDR3 length equals 16 residues. Germline V gene sequence: CDR1 LGHNA, CDR2 YNFKEQ. The sample consisted of CD8+ T cells from peripheral blood mononuclear cells, taken in the first trimester of pregnancy. The V call is TRBV4-2, the J call TRBJ1-1; TRBD1 matches 8 bases. The TCR originated in a female donor with multiple sclerosis, enrolled in a pregnancy study. CDR3 in amino acids: CASSQGLDRAGTEAFF. Written as DNA, the CDR3 is TGTGCCAGCAGCCAAGGGTTGGACAGGGCGGGAACTGAAGCTTTCTTT.